This T cell receptor (beta chain) was observed in a study of T-cell reconstitution after alpha-beta-depleted transplantation in children. The authors prepared the TCRbeta library with unique molecular identifiers. TCRdb reprocessed the PCR reads via MiXCR and lists one record per CDR3 protein. The data hold over 150,000 distinct CDR3 sequences, with approximately 15% observed a single time. There are many counts of this clonotype. The CDR3 length is 11 residues. The ends were cut back, 5 bases at V and 3 bases at J, with 4 bases in the middle. Germline lookup yields CDR1 SGHTA and CDR2 FQGNSA. The source was PBMCs from the stem cell graft donor, collected from the stem cell graft. The rearrangement uses TRBV7-2 and TRBJ1-2; D unclear. This clonotype was obtained from a human donor who donated a stem cell graft to a child with acute lymphoblastic leukemia. This CDR3 is CASSQDYGYTF. CDR3 DNA: TGTGCCAGCAGCCAGGACTATGGCTACACCTTC.